The 27 T cell receptor beta chains below were found in one sample sequenced in a study of cytomegalovirus exposure and HLA in healthy donors. Primers included in the PCR were 60 Vbeta and 13 Jbeta primers. Sequencing was performed with immunoSEQ multiplex PCR; in TCRdb, only in-frame clones are kept and a portion is missing. Recorded for this sample: over 120,000 clones. The specimen was PBMCs. Every receptor here comes from a male donor in good health and CMV-seronegative.

The gene calls are TRBV6-7 and TRBJ2-1; 10 bases fit TRBD2. TRBV6-7 is an ORF, and what it does is uncertain. Germline trimming cut 2 bases from V and 8 bases from J; bases unmatched to any gene: 6. This CDR3 has 15 residues. The CDR3 spells CASSYTLAGVDEQFF. The CDR3 DNA reads as TGTGCCAGCAGTTACACGCTAGCGGGAGTCGATGAGCAGTTCTTC.

This chain uses TRBV19 with TRBJ1-1; 9 bases agree with TRBD1. V lost 5 bases to trimming and J lost 5 bases; unmatched junction nucleotides: 6. Germline V lookup: CDR1 LNHDA, CDR2 SQIVND (reference sequence). This CDR3 spans 14 amino acids. The DNA of the CDR3 is TGTGCCAGTAGTGAACAGGGGGCTCAGACTGAAGCTTTCTTT. Translated: CASSEQGAQTEAFF. The complete variable domain, with remaining parts taken from reference TRBV19 and TRBJ1-1, reads DGGITQSPKYLFRKEGQNVTLSCEQNLNHDAMYWYRQDPGQGLRLIYYSQIVNDFQKGDIAEGYSVSREKKESFPLTVTSAQKNPTAFYLCASSEQGAQTEAFFGQGTRLTVV.

This chain connects TRBV30 to TRBJ1-5; D unclear. V was shortened by 1 base and J by 6 bases, with 7 bases between the two germline ends. The CDR3 length is 12 residues. Germline CDR1 and CDR2: GTSNPN and SVGIG (reference sequence). The CDR3 here is CAWSDGAQPQHF. The CDR3 nucleotides are TGTGCCTGGAGTGATGGAGCTCAGCCCCAGCATTTT.

The J gene is TRBJ1-2, the V gene TRBV6-1, with D possibly matching TRBD1 (5 bases). Germline CDR1 MNHNS, CDR2 SASEGT. V lost 0 bases to trimming and J lost 4 bases, with 18 bases between them. The CDR3 is 17 residues long. The CDR3 reads CASSEASLGVKAYGYTF. CDR3 nucleotide sequence: TGTGCCAGCAGTGAAGCCAGCTTAGGGGTTAAGGCCTATGGCTACACCTTC.

The CDR3 reads CASSPFAGFSGELFF. The CDR3 bases are TGTGCCAGCAGCCCATTCGCAGGTTTCAGCGGGGAGCTGTTTTTT. The V gene is TRBV14, the J gene TRBJ2-2, with D hard to call. Between the trimmed V and J ends, which lost 4 bases and 7 bases, there was a span of 16 bases. CDR3 size: 15 residues. Germline values: CDR1 SGHDN, CDR2 FVKESK.

The chain employs TRBV12-5 and TRBJ2-3; 8 bases are shared with TRBD2. The CDR3 has 15 residues. V was pared by 2 bases and J by 6 bases, with 7 bases of the junction left unmatched. Germline CDR1 and CDR2: LGHNT and FRNRAP. The CDR3 DNA follows: TGTGCTAGTGGTTTGCCGGGACTAGAAACGGATACGCAGTATTTT. Protein sequence: CASGLPGLETDTQYF.

J is TRBJ1-4 and V is TRBV18; D is perhaps TRBD1 (5 bases). Trimming cost V 2 bases and J 4 bases, with 14 bases left between them. This CDR3 spans 16 amino acids. Germline V gene data show CDR1 as KGHSH and CDR2 as LQKENI. CDR3 residues: CASSPFATQGNEKLFF. The DNA for the CDR3 is TGTGCCAGCTCACCATTCGCCACCCAGGGTAATGAAAAACTGTTTTTT.

The chain carries TRBV5-1 and TRBJ1-2; 7 bases line up with TRBD1. This CDR3 region has 14 residues. The germline V gene has CDR1 SGHRS and CDR2 YFSETQ. V gave up 0 bases and J gave up 8 bases; unmatched junction bases: 7. The CDR3 protein is CASSLETGTGGYTF. The CDR3 bases are TGCGCCAGCAGCTTGGAGACAGGGACGGGCGGCTACACCTTC.

The chain carries TRBV5-1 and TRBJ1-2; D not certain. Germline V gene data show CDR1 as SGHRS and CDR2 as YFSETQ. The CDR3 has 13 residues. V was cut by 4 bases and J by 7 bases, with 14 bases left in between. The CDR3 loop reads CASSALEVAGYTF. The CDR3 coding sequence is TGCGCCAGCAGCGCCCTGGAGGTCGCTGGCTACACCTTC.

The chain uses TRBV30 and TRBJ2-7; weak D call: TRBD1 (5 bases). The V end lost 8 bases, the J end lost 6 bases, and 14 bases lay between the germline ends. The CDR3 spans 11 residues. Per germline, CDR1 GTSNPN and CDR2 SVGIG (reference sequence). CDR3 protein: CALSKGREQYF. The CDR3 bases are TGTGCCCTCTCTAAGGGGCGCGAGCAGTACTTC.

This sequence joins TRBV7-6 and TRBJ2-2; the match to TRBD1 covers 8 bases. This CDR3 has 17 residues. The junction had 3 bases not matched to a gene; V was cut back by 0 bases and J by 0 bases. Germline assignment: CDR1 SGHVS and CDR2 FNYEAQ. The CDR3 DNA is TGTGCCAGCAGCTTAGCGAGGACAGGGTCGAACACCGGGGAGCTGTTTTTT. It encodes CASSLARTGSNTGELFF.

This chain uses TRBV7-9 with TRBJ2-7; no reliable D call. CDR1 SEHNR and CDR2 FQNEAQ come from the germline V gene (reference sequence). The CDR3 loop spans 12 amino acids. Trimming removed 2 bases from V and 3 bases from J, with 5 bases in between. CDR3 in DNA: TGTGCCAGCAGCTTACACATCTACGAGCAGTACTTC. Translated: CASSLHIYEQYF.

This CDR3 is CASSPTSASYEQYF. CDR3 in DNA: TGTGCCAGCTCACCAACTAGCGCTTCCTACGAGCAGTACTTC. V is TRBV18 and J is TRBJ2-7; 7 bases agree with TRBD2. Germline values: CDR1 KGHSH, CDR2 LQKENI. The CDR3 loop spans 14 amino acids. The V segment lost 2 bases and the J segment 1 base; nucleotides outside the gene matches: 2.

This rearrangement joins TRBV5-1 to TRBJ1-1; possibly TRBD1 for D (5 bases). The CDR3 has 13 amino acids. Germline V lookup: CDR1 SGHRS, CDR2 YFSETQ. V was pared by 3 bases and J by 8 bases, with 14 bases between. CDR3 coding DNA: TGCGCCAGCAGCTCCGCCCAGACAGCAGAAGCTTTCTTT. It is translated as CASSSAQTAEAFF.

The chain couples TRBV4-3 to TRBJ2-7; 13 bases line up with TRBD2. The germline gives CDR1 LGHNA, CDR2 YSLEER. This CDR3 has 17 amino acids. The V gene end was trimmed by 1 base and the J gene end by 1 base; junction bases not matched to a gene: 4. CDR3 residues: CASSQGTSGGVSYEQYF. CDR3 nucleotide sequence: TGCGCCAGCAGCCAAGGGACTAGCGGGGGCGTTTCCTACGAGCAGTACTTC.

The chain has TRBV29-1 and TRBJ2-2; 7 bases agree with TRBD2. The V and J ends lost 6 bases and 0 bases, in that order; junction bases with no gene match: 4. The germline CDR1 and CDR2 sequences are SQVTM and ANQGSEA. The CDR3 is 14 residues long. The CDR3 bases are TGCAGCGTCCTGGCGGGGGCGAACACCGGGGAGCTGTTTTTT. It specifies CSVLAGANTGELFF.

The rearrangement links TRBV7-9 to TRBJ2-1; 11 bases are a match to TRBD2. Germline lookup yields CDR1 SEHNR and CDR2 FQNEAQ (reference sequence). The V and J ends lost 5 bases and 9 bases, in that order; junction bases with no gene match: 15. This CDR3 is built from 17 residues. CDR3 in amino acids: CASSAGGVAGGPGEQFF. The CDR3 coding sequence is TGTGCCAGCAGCGCAGGGGGGGTAGCGGGAGGGCCCGGTGAGCAGTTCTTC.

The gene calls are TRBV6-1 and TRBJ1-1; D is uncertain. The CDR3 covers 15 residues. V lost 2 bases to trimming and J lost 0 bases, with 10 bases between them. Per the germline V gene, CDR1 is MNHNS and CDR2 is SASEGT. The CDR3 reads CASSEQSDLNTEAFF. The CDR3 coding sequence is TGTGCCAGCAGTGAACAATCAGATTTGAACACTGAAGCTTTCTTT.

CDR3: CASSRGDLAREQYF. CDR3 coding DNA: TGTGCCAGCTCACGTGGGGATCTAGCTCGCGAGCAGTACTTC. The V call is TRBV18, the J call TRBJ2-7; possibly TRBD2 for D (5 bases). V lost 4 bases and J 6 bases, leaving 16 bases between the germline ends. Germline V gene sequence: CDR1 KGHSH, CDR2 LQKENI. The CDR3 spans 14 residues.

V usage is TRBV29-1 and J usage is TRBJ2-5; possibly TRBD2 for D (5 bases). The V and J ends lost 4 bases and 3 bases respectively, with 15 bases between them. The CDR3 extends over 14 amino acids. Germline assignment: CDR1 SQVTM and CDR2 ANQGSEA. The CDR3 reads CSVVPLAVEETQYF. DNA of the CDR3: TGCAGCGTTGTTCCGCTAGCAGTTGAAGAGACCCAGTACTTC. The complete variable domain, with remaining parts taken from reference TRBV29-1 and TRBJ2-5, reads SAVISQKPSRDICQRGTSLTIQCQVDSQVTMMFWYRQQPGQSLTLIATANQGSEATYESGFVIDKFPISRPNLTFSTLTVSNMSPEDSSIYLCSVVPLAVEETQYFGPGTRLLVL.

This sequence joins TRBV10-3 and TRBJ1-2, with TRBD1 matching 7 bases. CDR1 ENHRY and CDR2 SYGVKD come from the germline V gene. This CDR3 has 16 residues. V lost 6 bases, J lost 0 bases, and 10 bases stayed unmatched. The CDR3 sequence is CAIRRGGDRTNYGYTF. The DNA of the CDR3 is TGTGCCATCAGGCGGGGGGGGGACAGAACTAACTATGGCTACACCTTC.

V gene TRBV5-1 combines with J gene TRBJ1-5; D perhaps matches TRBD1 (6 bases). CDR3 length: 15 amino acids. CDR1 is SGHRS and CDR2 is YFSETQ in the germline V gene. Deletions cut 0 bases from V and 4 bases from J, with 11 bases between. CDR3: CASSLDGQGNQPQHF. The DNA of the CDR3 is TGCGCCAGCAGCTTGGATGGGCAGGGGAATCAGCCCCAGCATTTT.

The rearrangement joins TRBV19 to TRBJ1-2, with TRBD1 identical over 7 bases. Germline loops: CDR1 LNHDA, CDR2 SQIVND (reference sequence). V lost 5 bases to trimming and J lost 5 bases; unmatched junction nucleotides: 14. The CDR3 covers 16 residues. The CDR3 sequence is CASSPLDRVPSYGYTF. The DNA for the CDR3 is TGTGCCAGTAGTCCGCTTGACAGGGTACCTTCATATGGCTACACCTTC.

The chain has TRBV29-1 and TRBJ1-2; possible D gene TRBD1, 5 bases. The CDR3 is 15 amino acids. Germline V gene lookup returns CDR1 SQVTM and CDR2 ANQGSEA. The V and J ends lost 6 bases and 1 base respectively, with 18 bases between them. This CDR3 reads CSVLPPTGVNYGYTF. DNA for the CDR3: TGCAGCGTCCTCCCCCCCACAGGTGTTAACTATGGCTACACCTTC.

J is TRBJ2-2 and V is TRBV4-2; D is unclear. Per germline, CDR1 LGHNA and CDR2 YNFKEQ. The CDR3 has 15 residues. The V end lost 7 bases, the J end lost 4 bases, and 16 bases lay between the germline ends. CDR3 residues: CASNGPEVGTGELFF. As DNA, the CDR3 is TGTGCCAGCAATGGCCCTGAGGTGGGCACCGGGGAGCTGTTTTTT.

The chain employs TRBV5-4 and TRBJ2-2; 9 nucleotides line up with TRBD1. Looked up from germline, CDR1 is SGHNT and CDR2 is YYREEE (reference sequence). V shed 4 bases, J shed 7 bases, and the junction held 2 bases outside the gene matches. The CDR3 runs to 13 residues. CDR3 coding DNA: TGTGCCAGCAGCACGGGACAGGGCGGGGAGCTGTTTTTT. Protein sequence: CASSTGQGGELFF.

Details on this clone: This sample includes further DNA sequences coding for the same CDR3. V usage is TRBV29-1 and J usage is TRBJ2-2; TRBD2 aligns across 12 bases. The germline CDR1 and CDR2 sequences are SQVTM and ANQGSEA. Trimming removed 7 bases from V and 5 bases from J; junction bases left unmatched: 5. The CDR3 totals 14 residues. CDR3 DNA: TGCAGCGCTCTAGCGGGAGGGGGAACCGGGGAGCTGTTTTTT. Amino acid sequence: CSALAGGGTGELFF.